There are many counts of the clone carrying this T cell receptor (beta chain). Its target is not known. This sample stems from a study of identical twins. TCRdb fed the 5' RACE reads into MiXCR, producing one record per CDR3 protein. The top ten hold approximately 3% of the sample, which has some 270,000 distinct CDR3 sequences, around 8.8% seen once. Study-level results: Compared with unrelated sharing, twin-shared out-of-frame alpha sequences had more low-probability sequences. Conclusions relied on cross-sectional statistical analysis, not following the same donors.

CDR1 MNHEY and CDR2 SMNVEV come from the germline V gene (reference sequence). V was clipped by 6 bases and J by 5 bases, with 17 bases between them. The CDR3 loop spans 14 amino acids. This sample also appeared in a second study, on yellow fever vaccine responses in identical twins.

This TCR came from a woman between 18 and 30 years old in good health. Sequenced: CD8+ T cells sorted from blood. V is TRBV27 and J is TRBJ2-7; D uncertain. The CDR3 is CASSPLVSLHEQYF. As DNA, the CDR3 is TGTGCCAGCAGCCCCCTCGTCTCCCTCCACGAGCAGTACTTC.